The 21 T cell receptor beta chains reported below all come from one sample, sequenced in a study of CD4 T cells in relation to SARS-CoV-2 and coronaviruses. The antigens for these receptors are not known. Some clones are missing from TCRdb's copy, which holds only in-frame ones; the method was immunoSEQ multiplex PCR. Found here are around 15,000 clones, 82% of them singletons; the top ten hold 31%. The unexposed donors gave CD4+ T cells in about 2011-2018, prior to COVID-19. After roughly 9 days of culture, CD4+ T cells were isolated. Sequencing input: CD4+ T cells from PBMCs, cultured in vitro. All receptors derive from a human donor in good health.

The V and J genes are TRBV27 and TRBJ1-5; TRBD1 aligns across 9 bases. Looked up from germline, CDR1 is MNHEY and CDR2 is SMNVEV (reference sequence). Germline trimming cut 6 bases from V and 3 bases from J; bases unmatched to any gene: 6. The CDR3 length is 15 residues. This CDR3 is CASRDGQGLNQPQHF. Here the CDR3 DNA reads TGTGCCAGCAGGGACGGACAGGGGCTCAATCAGCCCCAGCATTTT.

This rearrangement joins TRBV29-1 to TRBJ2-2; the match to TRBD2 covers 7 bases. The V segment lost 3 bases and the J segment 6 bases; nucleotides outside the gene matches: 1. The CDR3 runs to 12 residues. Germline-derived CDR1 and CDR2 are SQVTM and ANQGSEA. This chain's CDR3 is CSVDSGSGELFF. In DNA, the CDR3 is TGCAGCGTTGATAGCGGGTCCGGGGAGCTGTTTTTT.

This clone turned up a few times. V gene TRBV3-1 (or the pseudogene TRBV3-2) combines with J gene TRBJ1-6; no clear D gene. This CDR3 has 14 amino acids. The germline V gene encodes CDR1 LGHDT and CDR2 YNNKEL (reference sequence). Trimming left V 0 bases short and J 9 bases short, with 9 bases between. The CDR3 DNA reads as TGTGCCAGCAGCCAAGATCCTTGGACTTCACCCCTCCACTTT. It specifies CASSQDPWTSPLHF.

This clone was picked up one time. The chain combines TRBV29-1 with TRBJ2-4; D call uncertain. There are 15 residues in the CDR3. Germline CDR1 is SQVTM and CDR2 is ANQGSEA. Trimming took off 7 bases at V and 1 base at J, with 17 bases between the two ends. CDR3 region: CSATLGITAKNIQYF. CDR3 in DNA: TGCAGCGCCACCCTGGGGATAACCGCCAAAAACATTCAGTACTTC.

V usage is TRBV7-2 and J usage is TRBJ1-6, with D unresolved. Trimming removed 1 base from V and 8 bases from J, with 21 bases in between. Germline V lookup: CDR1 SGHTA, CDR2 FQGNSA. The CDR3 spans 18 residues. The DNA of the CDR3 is TGTGCCAGCAGCTTAGGAGACCTGGCCTATCCTGGGTATTCACCCCTCCACTTT. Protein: CASSLGDLAYPGYSPLHF.

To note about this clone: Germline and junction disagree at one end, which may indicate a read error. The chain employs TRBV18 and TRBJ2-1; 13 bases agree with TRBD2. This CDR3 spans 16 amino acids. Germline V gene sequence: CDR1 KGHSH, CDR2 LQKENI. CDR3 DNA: TGTGCCAGCTCAACACCGTGGACTAGCGGGAGATCTGAGCAGTTCTTC. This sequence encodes CASSTPWTSGRSEQFF.

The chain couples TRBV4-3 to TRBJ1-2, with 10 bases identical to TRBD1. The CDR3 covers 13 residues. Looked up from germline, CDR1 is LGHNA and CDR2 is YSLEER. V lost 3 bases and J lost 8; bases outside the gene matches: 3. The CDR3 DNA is TGCGCCAGCAGCCATGAGACAGGGGGCGGCTACACCTTC. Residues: CASSHETGGGYTF.

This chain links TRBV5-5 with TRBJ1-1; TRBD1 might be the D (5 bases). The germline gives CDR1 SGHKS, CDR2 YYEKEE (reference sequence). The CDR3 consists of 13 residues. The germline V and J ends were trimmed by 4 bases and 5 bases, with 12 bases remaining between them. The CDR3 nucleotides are TGTGCCAGCAGCCAATTGGGGGGGACTGAAGCTTTCTTT. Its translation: CASSQLGGTEAFF.

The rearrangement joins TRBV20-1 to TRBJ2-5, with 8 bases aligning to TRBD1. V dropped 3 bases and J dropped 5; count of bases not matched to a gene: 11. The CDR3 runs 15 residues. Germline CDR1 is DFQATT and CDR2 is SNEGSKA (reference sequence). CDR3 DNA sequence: TGCAGTGCTAGTAATTCCCAGGGGGCAGAGGAGACCCAGTACTTC. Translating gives CSASNSQGAEETQYF.

The CDR3 is CASSLAHRNSPLHF. The CDR3 region has the DNA TGTGCCAGCAGCTTAGCCCACCGGAATTCACCCCTCCACTTT. The chain uses TRBV7-2 and TRBJ1-6; D not resolved. CDR3 size: 14 residues. Trimming cost V 0 bases and J 7 bases, with 7 bases left between them. Germline loops: CDR1 SGHTA, CDR2 FQGNSA.

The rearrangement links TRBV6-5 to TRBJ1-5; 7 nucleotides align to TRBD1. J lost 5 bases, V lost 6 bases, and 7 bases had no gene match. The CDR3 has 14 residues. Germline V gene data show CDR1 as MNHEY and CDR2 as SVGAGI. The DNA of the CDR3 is TGTGCCAGCAGCCGGGACAGCGGTTATCAGCCCCAGCATTTT. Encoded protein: CASSRDSGYQPQHF.

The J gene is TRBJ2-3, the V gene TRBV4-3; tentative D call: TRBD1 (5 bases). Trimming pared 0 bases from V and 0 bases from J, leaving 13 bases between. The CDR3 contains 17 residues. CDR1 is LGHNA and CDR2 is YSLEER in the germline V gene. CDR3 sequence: CASSQERQRPSTDTQYF. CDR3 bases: TGCGCCAGCAGCCAAGAAAGACAGAGACCTAGCACAGATACGCAGTATTTT.

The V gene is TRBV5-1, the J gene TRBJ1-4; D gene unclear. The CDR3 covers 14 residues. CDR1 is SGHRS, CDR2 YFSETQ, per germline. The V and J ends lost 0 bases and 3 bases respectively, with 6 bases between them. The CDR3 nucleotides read TGCGCCAGCAGCTTGGGAGGTCCTAATGAAAAACTGTTTTTT. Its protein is CASSLGGPNEKLFF.

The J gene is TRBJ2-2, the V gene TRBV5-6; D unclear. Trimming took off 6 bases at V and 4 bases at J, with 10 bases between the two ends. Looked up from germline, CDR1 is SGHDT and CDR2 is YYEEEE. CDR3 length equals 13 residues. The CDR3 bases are TGTGCCAGCACTGGACCGTTCACCGGGGAGCTGTTTTTT. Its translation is CASTGPFTGELFF. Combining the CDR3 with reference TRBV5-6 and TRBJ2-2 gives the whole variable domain DAGVTQSPTHLIKTRGQQVTLRCSPKSGHDTVSWYQQALGQGPQFIFQYYEEEERQRGNFPDRFSGHQFPNYSSELNVNALLLGDSALYLCASTGPFTGELFFGEGSRLTVL.

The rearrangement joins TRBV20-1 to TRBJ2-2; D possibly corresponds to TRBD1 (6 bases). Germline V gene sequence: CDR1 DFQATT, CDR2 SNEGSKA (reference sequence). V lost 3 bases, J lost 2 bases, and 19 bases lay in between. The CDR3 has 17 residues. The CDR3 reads CSASSPVGTPNTGELFF. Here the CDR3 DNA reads TGCAGTGCTAGTAGTCCAGTAGGGACACCTAACACCGGGGAGCTGTTTTTT.

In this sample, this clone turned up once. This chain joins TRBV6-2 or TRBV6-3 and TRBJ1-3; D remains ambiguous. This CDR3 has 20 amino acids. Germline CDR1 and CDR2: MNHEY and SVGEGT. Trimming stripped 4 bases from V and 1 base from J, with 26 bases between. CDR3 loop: CASSLSPGRRRRNSGNTIYF. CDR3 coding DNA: TGTGCCAGCAGTTTAAGCCCAGGACGGCGAAGGCGCAATTCTGGAAACACCATATATTTT.

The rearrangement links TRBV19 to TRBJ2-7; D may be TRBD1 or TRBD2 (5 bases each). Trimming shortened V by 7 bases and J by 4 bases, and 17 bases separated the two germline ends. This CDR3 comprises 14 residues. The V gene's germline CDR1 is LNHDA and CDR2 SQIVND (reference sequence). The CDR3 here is CASTPPGRRYEQYF. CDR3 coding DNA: TGTGCCAGTACCCCCCCGGGGCGACGGTACGAGCAGTACTTC.

The CDR3 bases are TGTGCCAGTAGTATTCCGCCCAGCACAGATACGCAGTATTTT. Protein sequence: CASSIPPSTDTQYF. The rearrangement joins TRBV19 to TRBJ2-3; D not certain. V lost 3 bases and J 0 bases, leaving 7 bases between the germline ends. The length of the CDR3 is 14 residues. Germline V gene sequence: CDR1 LNHDA, CDR2 SQIVND (reference sequence).

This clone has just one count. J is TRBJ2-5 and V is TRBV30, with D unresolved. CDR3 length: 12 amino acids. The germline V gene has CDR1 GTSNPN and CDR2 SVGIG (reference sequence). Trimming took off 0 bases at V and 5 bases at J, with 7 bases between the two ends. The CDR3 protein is CAWSVFRETQYF. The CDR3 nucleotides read TGTGCCTGGAGTGTGTTTAGGGAGACCCAGTACTTC.

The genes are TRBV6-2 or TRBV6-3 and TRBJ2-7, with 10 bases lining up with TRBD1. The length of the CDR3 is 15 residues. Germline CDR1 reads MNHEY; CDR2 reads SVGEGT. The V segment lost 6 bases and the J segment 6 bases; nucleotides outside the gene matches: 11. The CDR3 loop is CASSRTGQGPSEQYF. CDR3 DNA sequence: TGTGCCAGCAGCAGAACGGGACAGGGGCCCTCCGAGCAGTACTTC.

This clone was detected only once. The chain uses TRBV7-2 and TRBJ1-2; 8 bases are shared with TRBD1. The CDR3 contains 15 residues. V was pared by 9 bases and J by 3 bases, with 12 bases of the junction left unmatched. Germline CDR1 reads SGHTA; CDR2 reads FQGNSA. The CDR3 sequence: CASRTGRSGDYGYTF. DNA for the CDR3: TGTGCCAGTAGGACAGGGCGCTCTGGGGACTATGGCTACACCTTC.